This note documents a single T cell receptor (beta chain) sequence. What it binds is not known. The V gene's germline CDR1 is GTSNPN and CDR2 SVGIG (reference sequence). The CDR3 totals 15 residues. Trimming shortened V by 0 bases and J by 5 bases, and 16 bases separated the two germline ends. 60 Vbeta and 13 Jbeta primers were used in PCR. The table came from immunoSEQ multiplex PCR; TCRdb's copy has only in-frame clones and leaves some out. This table holds about 31,000 clones, about three fifths found once. The sample originates from a study of cytomegalovirus exposure and HLA in healthy donors. General observations from the study: Presence/absence analyses took donor sequencing depth as roughly uniform. A later analysis revealed that TCR association rates differed between HLA loci, peaking at DRB1 and bottoming out at HLA-C. The authors excluded some V segments, including TRBV6-2 and TRBV6-3, as indistinguishable. Cytomegalovirus-associated status was assigned to roughly 160 TCR beta chains.

This sequence originates from a man aged 50 or older in good health and CMV-seropositive. This chain uses TRBV30 with TRBJ2-5, with D possibly being TRBD2 (5 bases). Specimen: PBMCs. The CDR3, as DNA: TGTGCCTGGAGTGTAAAACAGCCGGGGATGGAGACCCAGTACTTC. Translation gives CAWSVKQPGMETQYF.